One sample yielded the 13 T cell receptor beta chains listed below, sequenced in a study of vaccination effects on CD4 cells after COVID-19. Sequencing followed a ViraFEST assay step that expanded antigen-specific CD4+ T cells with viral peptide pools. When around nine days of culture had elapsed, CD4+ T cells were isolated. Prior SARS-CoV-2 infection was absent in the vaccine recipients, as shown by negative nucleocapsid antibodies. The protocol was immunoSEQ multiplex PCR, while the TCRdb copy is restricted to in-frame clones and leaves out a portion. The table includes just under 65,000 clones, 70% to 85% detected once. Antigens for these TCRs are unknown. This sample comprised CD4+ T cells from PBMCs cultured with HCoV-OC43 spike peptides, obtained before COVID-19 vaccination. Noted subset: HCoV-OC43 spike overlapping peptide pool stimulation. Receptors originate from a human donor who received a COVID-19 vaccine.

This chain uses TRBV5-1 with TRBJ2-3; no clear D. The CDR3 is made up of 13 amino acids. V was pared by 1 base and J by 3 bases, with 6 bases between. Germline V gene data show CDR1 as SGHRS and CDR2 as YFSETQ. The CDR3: CASSLKGTDTQYF. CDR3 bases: TGCGCCAGCAGCTTGAAGGGTACAGATACGCAGTATTTT.

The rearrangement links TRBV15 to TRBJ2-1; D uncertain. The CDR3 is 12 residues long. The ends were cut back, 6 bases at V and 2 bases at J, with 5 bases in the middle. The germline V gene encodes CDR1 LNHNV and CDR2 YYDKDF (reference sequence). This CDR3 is CATRTAYNEQFF. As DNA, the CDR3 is TGTGCCACCAGAACAGCCTACAATGAGCAGTTCTTC.

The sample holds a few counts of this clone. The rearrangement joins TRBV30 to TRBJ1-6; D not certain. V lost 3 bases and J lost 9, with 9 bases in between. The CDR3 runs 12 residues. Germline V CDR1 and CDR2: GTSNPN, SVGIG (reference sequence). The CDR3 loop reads CAWRIDFSPLHF. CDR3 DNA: TGTGCCTGGAGGATCGACTTTTCACCCCTCCACTTT.

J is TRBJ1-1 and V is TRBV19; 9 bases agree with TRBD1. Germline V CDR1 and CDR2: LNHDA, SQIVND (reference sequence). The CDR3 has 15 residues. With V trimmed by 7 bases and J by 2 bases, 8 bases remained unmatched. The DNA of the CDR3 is TGTGCCAGTAACAACGGACAGGGGAGAAACACTGAAGCTTTCTTT. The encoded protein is CASNNGQGRNTEAFF.

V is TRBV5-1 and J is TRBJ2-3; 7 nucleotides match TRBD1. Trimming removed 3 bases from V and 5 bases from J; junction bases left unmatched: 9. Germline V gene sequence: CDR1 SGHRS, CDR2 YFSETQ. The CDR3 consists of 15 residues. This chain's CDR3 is CASSSLGHRGDTQYF. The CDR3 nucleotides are TGCGCCAGCAGCTCGTTGGGCCACAGGGGAGATACGCAGTATTTT.

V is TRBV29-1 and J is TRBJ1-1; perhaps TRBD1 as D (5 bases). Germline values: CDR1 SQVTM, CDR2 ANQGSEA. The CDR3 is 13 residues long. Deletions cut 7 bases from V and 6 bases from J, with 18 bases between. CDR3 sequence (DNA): TGCAGCGCAGCGAGGATGACGACAGCTGAAGCTTTCTTT. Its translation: CSAARMTTAEAFF.

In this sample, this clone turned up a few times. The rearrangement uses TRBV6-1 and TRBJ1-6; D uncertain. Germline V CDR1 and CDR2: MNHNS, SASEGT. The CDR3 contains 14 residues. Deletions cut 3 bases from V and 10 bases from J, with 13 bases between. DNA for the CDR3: TGTGCCAGCAGTGATGAACACGGCTACTCACCCCTCCACTTT. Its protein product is CASSDEHGYSPLHF.

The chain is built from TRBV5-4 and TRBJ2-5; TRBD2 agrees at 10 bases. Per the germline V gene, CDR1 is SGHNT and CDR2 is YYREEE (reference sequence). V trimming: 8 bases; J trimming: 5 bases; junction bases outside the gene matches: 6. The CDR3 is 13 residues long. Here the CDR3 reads CASTTSGWETQYF. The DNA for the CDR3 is TGTGCCAGTACGACTAGCGGGTGGGAGACCCAGTACTTC.

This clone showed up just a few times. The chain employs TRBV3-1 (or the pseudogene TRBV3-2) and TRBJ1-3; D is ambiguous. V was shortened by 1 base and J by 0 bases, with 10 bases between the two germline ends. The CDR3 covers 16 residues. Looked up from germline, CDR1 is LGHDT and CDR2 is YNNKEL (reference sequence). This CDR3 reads CASSQGGGSSGNTIYF. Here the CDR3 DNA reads TGTGCCAGCAGCCAAGGGGGAGGAAGCTCTGGAAACACCATATATTTT.

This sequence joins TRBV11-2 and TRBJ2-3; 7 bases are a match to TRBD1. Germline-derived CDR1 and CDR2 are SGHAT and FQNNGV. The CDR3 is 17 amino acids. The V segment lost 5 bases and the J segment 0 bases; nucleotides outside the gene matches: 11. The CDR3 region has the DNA TGTGCCAGCAGCCTCAGGAGAGGGGGCTTTAGCACAGATACGCAGTATTTT. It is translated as CASSLRRGGFSTDTQYF.

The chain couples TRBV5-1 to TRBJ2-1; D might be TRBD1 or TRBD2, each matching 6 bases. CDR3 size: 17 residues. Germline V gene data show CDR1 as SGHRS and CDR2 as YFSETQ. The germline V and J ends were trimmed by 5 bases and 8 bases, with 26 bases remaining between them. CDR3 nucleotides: TGCGCCAGCAGTCCCCTCCCCCCGGGGGCAGCTGGCGATGAGCAGTTCTTC. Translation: CASSPLPPGAAGDEQFF.

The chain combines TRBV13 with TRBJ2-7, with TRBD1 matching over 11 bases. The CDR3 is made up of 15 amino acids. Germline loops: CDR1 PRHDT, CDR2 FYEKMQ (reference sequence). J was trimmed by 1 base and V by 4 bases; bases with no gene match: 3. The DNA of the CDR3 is TGTGCCAGCAGCTCGGACAGGGGGCTATCCTACGAGCAGTACGTC. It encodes CASSSDRGLSYEQYV.

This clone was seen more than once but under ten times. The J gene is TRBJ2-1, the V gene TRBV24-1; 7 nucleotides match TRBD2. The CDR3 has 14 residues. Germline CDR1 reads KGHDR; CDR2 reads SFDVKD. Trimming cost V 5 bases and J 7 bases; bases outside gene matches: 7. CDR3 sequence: CATSGGGSGNEQFF. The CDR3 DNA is TGTGCCACCAGTGGGGGGGGATCTGGGAATGAGCAGTTCTTC.